This record covers a single TCR beta chain. The data stem from a study of blood T cell repertoires in COVID-19. Looking at the study overall: The United States, Italy and Spain were the sources of the acute and convalescent COVID-19 samples. T cells, B-cell-depleted T cells, or PBMCs supplied cDNA or gDNA.

In the source study's methods: By means of reference gene primer amplification, nucleated cell counts were estimated. Sequenced by immunoSEQ multiplex PCR; TCRdb stores in-frame clones only, minus some. The DNA was the basis for D and trimming; V, J and clone size are from that table. Altogether some 150,000 clones are present, around 86% being singletons, with the ten largest covering 2% to 2.5%. This CDR3 has 17 amino acids. V lost 1 base, J lost 5 bases, and 7 bases stayed unmatched. Germline-derived CDR1 and CDR2 are LGHDT and YNNKEL (reference sequence). The origin of this receptor is a man aged 45-65 years with active COVID-19. Sequenced material: peripheral blood. The chain uses TRBV3-1 (or the pseudogene TRBV3-2) and TRBJ2-3; 12 bases align to TRBD2. The CDR3 coding sequence is TGTGCCAGCAGCCAAGCCGCGACTAGCGGGGGTGGAGATACGCAGTATTTT. The encoded protein is CASSQAATSGGGDTQYF.